The clone carrying this T cell receptor (beta chain) was detected only a few times. Its antigen is unidentified. This sample is part of a study of response to subunit inactivated influenza vaccine. Findings and limits, study-wide: Authors suggested each seasonal influenza vaccination recruits few new T cells.

One entry per CDR3 protein, called by TCRdb with MiXCR from the RT-PCR reads. In the table there are under 850,000 distinct CDR3 sequences, roughly 20% of which are singletons. The CDR3 is made up of 15 amino acids. V lost 6 bases to trimming and J lost 0 bases, with 12 bases between them. The germline V gene has CDR1 MNHNS and CDR2 SASEGT. This chain uses TRBV6-1 with TRBJ1-3; D unresolved. The receptor's source is a man in his fifties or sixties who received an inactivated influenza vaccine. The sequences come from PBMCs from blood, collected 5 days after vaccination. CDR3 protein: CASRWQVNSGNTIYF. CDR3 nucleotide sequence: TGTGCCAGCAGGTGGCAGGTTAACTCTGGAAACACCATATATTTT.